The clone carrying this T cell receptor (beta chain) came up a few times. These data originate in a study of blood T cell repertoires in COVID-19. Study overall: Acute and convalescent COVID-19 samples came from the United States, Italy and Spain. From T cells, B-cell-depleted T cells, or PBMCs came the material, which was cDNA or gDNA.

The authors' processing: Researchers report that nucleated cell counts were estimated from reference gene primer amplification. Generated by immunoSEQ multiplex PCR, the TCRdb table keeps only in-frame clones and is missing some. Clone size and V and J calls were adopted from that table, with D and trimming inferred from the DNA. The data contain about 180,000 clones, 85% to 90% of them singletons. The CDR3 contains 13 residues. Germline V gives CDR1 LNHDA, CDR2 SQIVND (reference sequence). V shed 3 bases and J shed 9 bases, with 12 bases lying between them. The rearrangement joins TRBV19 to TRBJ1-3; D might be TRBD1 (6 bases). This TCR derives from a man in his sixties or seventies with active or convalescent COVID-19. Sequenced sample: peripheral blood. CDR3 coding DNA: TGTGCCAGTAGTATTTCAGGGGAGAGCACCATATATTTT. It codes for CASSISGESTIYF.